This T cell receptor beta chain stems from a study of T cells in Graves' hyperthyroidism and ophthalmopathy. The sample holds a few counts of this clonotype. What it binds is unknown. Broader study findings: Ophthalmopathy prediction by the model preceded onset by a median approximately 6.1 months.

Hyperthyroidism of Graves' type that showed no ophthalmopathy progression within 18 months was stable. The patients, who ranged from 18 to 65 in age, presented with newly diagnosed hyperthyroidism lasting under 2 months. Patients with uncontrolled infections, other autoimmune diseases, pregnancy or lactation were excluded. CDR3 size: 12 residues. Germline V lookup: CDR1 KGHDR, CDR2 SFDVKD. Trimming stripped 1 base from V and 7 bases from J, with 6 bases between. Researchers amplified the TCR beta CDR3 regions from RNA transcripts. First-round RT-PCR with HTBI primers amplified the TCR CDR3 region. MiXCR was run by TCRdb on the multiplex PCR reads, yielding one entry per CDR3 protein. Seen here are over 300,000 distinct CDR3 sequences, about 14% observed once, and the top ten hold 11%.

Sequences were obtained from blood. The chain uses TRBV24-1 and TRBJ1-1; D remains unclear. The clonotype originates from a woman between 55 and 75 years old with Graves' hyperthyroidism. The CDR3 DNA sequence: TGTGCCACCAGTGATTTAAGGGATGAAGCTTTCTTT. Translated: CATSDLRDEAFF.